A selection of T cell receptor beta chains follows, all from one sample in a study of cytomegalovirus exposure and HLA in healthy donors. Repertoires were generated with immunoSEQ multiplex PCR, while TCRdb's copy carries only in-frame clones and drops some. The data contain 150,000 to 200,000 clones, over 80% of them singletons. Sequenced input: PBMCs. The receptors shown here come from a boy aged 2 to 10 in good health and CMV-seronegative. CDR3s include the opening cysteine and the closing phenylalanine or tryptophan. Fields, in order: V gene, clone size, J gene, CDR3 protein. Not all rows give a size; the values are once, few, many and, for expanded clones, a class.

TRBV5-4	once	TRBJ1-1	CASSAQGETEAFF
TRBV18	NA	TRBJ2-4	CASSQGQGAVKNIQYF
TRBV2	NA	TRBJ2-2	CASSQPPTGQTGELFF
TRBV25-1	NA	TRBJ2-5	CASSDPLRDRVETQYF
TRBV5-1	NA	TRBJ2-1	CASSLPAPGLAGDYNEQFF
TRBV30	NA	TRBJ2-1	CAWSLGGQGENEQFF
TRBV15	NA	TRBJ1-1	CATSRDGYREFNTEAFF
TRBV5-4	NA	TRBJ1-2	CASSLEGQGTNYGYTF
TRBV4-3	few	TRBJ1-4	CASSQVTGYATNEKLFF
TRBV6-1	NA	TRBJ1-2	CASSEKTSGAGYTF
TRBV15	NA	TRBJ1-4	CATRFWSGEKLFF
TRBV19	NA	TRBJ1-1	CATCYRPLSAFF
TRBV7-3	NA	TRBJ2-1	CASSLAGGYNEQFF
TRBV9	few	TRBJ2-7	CASSVAGGTQIYEQYF
TRBV20-1	NA	TRBJ1-1	CSGTLGTEAFF
TRBV25-1	NA	TRBJ2-7	CASSPNSGASGQYF
TRBV14	NA	TRBJ2-1	CASSSIRGHNEQFF
TRBV6-5	NA	TRBJ1-2	CASSRGGRSGYTF
TRBV5-4	NA	TRBJ2-1	CASSFYGGTYNEQFF
TRBV7-9	NA	TRBJ1-5	CASSLPGQGYDSNQPQHF
TRBV5-6	NA	TRBJ2-3	CASSFGGLSDTQYF
TRBV6-5	few	TRBJ1-5	CASSEGVSQPQHF
TRBV4-3	NA	TRBJ2-1	CASSQDGTSGRPGDNEQFF
TRBV7-9	NA	TRBJ2-3	CASFGAAPDTQYF
TRBV19	NA	TRBJ2-7	CASSKNREREQYF
TRBV10-2	few	TRBJ2-1	CTSGRARNEQFF
TRBV7-2	NA	TRBJ2-1	CASSLGLARDEQFF
TRBV6-5	NA	TRBJ2-2	CASRTDLSITGELFF
TRBV5-1	NA	TRBJ1-5	CASRPGGGSNQPQHF
TRBV2	NA	TRBJ2-4	CASSEAVLAGGHVTQHF
TRBV27	NA	TRBJ2-1	CASSFESGRHNEQFF
TRBV7-2	NA	TRBJ2-7	CASSYSGLAETYEQYF
TRBV7-3	NA	TRBJ2-2	CASSLYRDGTGELFF
TRBV4-2	NA	TRBJ1-6	CASSQWGTSGSPLHF
TRBV28	NA	TRBJ1-2	CASSGPRGLGYTF
TRBV5-6	NA	TRBJ1-6	CASSWNRDSPLHF
TRBV6-5	few	TRBJ2-6	CASSYEAPGGANVLTF
TRBV28	NA	TRBJ1-6	CASSPGGWQGIQIHNSPLHF
TRBV2	NA	TRBJ2-7	CASSARSTGSYEQYF
TRBV19	NA	TRBJ2-7	CASSPRQSTYEQYF
TRBV10-2	NA	TRBJ2-3	CASRTSGFTDTQYF
TRBV6-6	NA	TRBJ2-7	CASSYSTGGGYEQYF
TRBV13	NA	TRBJ2-1	CASSPLTSGDPYNEQFF
TRBV18	NA	NA	CASSGTGYGYEQYF
TRBV7-2	NA	TRBJ2-1	CASSSPGQVLDEQFF
TRBV21-1	NA	TRBJ2-1	CASSKVVGTGATSGRAYNEQFF
TRBV18	NA	TRBJ1-1	CASSPRTGWVTEAFF
TRBV7-6	NA	TRBJ1-1	CASSPQLNSEAFF
TRBV11-3	NA	TRBJ2-1	CASSLFTKNSENEQFF
TRBV6-6	NA	TRBJ2-5	CASAGGGASKTQYF
TRBV4-3	few	TRBJ2-1	CASSQDRAGGLRIEQFF
TRBV28	NA	TRBJ2-6	CASSLSGTGANVLTF
TRBV4-1	NA	TRBJ2-1	CASSQDRWLAVYNEQFF
TRBV11-2	NA	TRBJ2-5	CASSSRLAGDQETQYF
TRBV7-6	NA	TRBJ2-1	CASSPAYSGGSYEQFF
TRBV19	NA	TRBJ1-5	CASKLSSSNQPQHF
TRBV7-2	NA	NA	CASSLGGAAYEQYF
TRBV9	few	TRBJ2-3	CASSLAVGDTQYF
TRBV11-2	NA	TRBJ2-3	CASSLLAGGGDTQYF
TRBV15	once	TRBJ1-1	CATTLQGGGTEAFF